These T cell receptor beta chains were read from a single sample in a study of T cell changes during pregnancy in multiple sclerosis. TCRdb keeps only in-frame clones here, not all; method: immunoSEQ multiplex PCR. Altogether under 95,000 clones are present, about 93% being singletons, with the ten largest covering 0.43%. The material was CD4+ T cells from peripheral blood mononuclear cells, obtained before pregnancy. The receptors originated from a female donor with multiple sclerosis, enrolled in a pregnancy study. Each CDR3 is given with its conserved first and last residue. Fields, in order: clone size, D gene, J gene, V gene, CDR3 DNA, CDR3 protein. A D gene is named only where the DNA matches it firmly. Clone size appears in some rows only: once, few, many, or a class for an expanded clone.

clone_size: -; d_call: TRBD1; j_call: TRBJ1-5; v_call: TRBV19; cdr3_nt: TGTGCCAGTAGTATTTTTTCGGGAGACAGGGGGGGTTGGGGCAATCAGCCCCAGCATTTT; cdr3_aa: CASSIFSGDRGGWGNQPQHF
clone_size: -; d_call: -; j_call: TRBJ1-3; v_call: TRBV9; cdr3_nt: TGTGCCAGCAGCGTCCAAAACGTTTTAGACACCATATATTTT; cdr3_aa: CASSVQNVLDTIYF
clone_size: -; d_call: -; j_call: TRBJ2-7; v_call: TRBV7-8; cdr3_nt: TGTGCCAGCAGCTTTCGGCCTAGCACCGGACCCTACGAGCAGTACTTC; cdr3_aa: CASSFRPSTGPYEQYF
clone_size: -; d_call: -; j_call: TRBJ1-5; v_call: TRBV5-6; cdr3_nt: TGTGCCAGCAGCTTGGGCCGGGATCAGCCCCAGCATTTT; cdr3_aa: CASSLGRDQPQHF
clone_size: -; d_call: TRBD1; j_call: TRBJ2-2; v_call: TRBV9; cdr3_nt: TGTGCCAGCAGCCCCCGGGACAGGAACACCGGGGAGCTGTTTTTT; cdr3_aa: CASSPRDRNTGELFF
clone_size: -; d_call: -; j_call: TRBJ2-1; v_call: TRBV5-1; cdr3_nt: TGCGCCAGCAGCTTGGTCGCCAAGACTAGTGGGGGTCAGGTCAATGAGCAGTTCTTC; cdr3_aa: CASSLVAKTSGGQVNEQFF
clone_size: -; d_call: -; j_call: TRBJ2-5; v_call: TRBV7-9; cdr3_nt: TGTGCCAGCAGCTTCGTCGGAGAGACCCAGTACTTC; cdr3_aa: CASSFVGETQYF
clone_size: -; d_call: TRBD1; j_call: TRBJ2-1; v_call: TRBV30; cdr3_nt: TGTGCCTGGAGCCTGACAGGGGTCGTCTACAATGAGCAGTTCTTC; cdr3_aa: CAWSLTGVVYNEQFF
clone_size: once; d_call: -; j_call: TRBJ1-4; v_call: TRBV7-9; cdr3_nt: TGTGCCAGCAGCGCAGAAGGACGTAGGGGGGAAAAACTGTTTTTT; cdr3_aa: CASSAEGRRGEKLFF
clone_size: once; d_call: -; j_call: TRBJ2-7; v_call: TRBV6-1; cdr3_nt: TGTGCCAGCAATCCAGGGAACACTTACGAGCAGTACTTC; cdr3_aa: CASNPGNTYEQYF
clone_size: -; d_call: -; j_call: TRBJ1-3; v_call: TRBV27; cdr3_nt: TGTGCCAGCAGTTTAAGGGAGACGGGAAACACCATATATTTT; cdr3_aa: CASSLRETGNTIYF
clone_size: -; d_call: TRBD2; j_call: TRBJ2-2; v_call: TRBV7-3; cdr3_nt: TGTGCCAGCAGCCTAACCGCGGGAGAGGATACCGGGGAGCTGTTTTTT; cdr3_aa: CASSLTAGEDTGELFF
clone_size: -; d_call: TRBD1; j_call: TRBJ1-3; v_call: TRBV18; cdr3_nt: TGTGCCAGCTCACCACAAGGGACAGGGGGCTCTGGAAACACCATATATTTT; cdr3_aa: CASSPQGTGGSGNTIYF
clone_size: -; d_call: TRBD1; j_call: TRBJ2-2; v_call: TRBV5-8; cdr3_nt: TGTGCCAGCAGCTTGGGAGGACAGGGTCCCGGGGAGCTGTTTTTT; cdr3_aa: CASSLGGQGPGELFF
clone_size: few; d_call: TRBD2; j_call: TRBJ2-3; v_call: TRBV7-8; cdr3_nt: TGTGCCAGCAGCTCGGAACACATTAGCGGGGGGGCGTCTGGCACAGATACGCAGTATTTT; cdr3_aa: CASSSEHISGGASGTDTQYF
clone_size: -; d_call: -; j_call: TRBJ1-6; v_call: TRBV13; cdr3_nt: TGTGCCAGCAGCTTAGAAAGCGGGGGCCGAAATCCCCATAATGATTCACCCCTCCACTTT; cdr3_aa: CASSLESGGRNPHNDSPLHF
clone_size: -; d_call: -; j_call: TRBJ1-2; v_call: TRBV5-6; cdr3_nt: TGTGCCAGCAGCTTGGTCGACAGGCTCTATGGCTACACCTTC; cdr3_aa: CASSLVDRLYGYTF
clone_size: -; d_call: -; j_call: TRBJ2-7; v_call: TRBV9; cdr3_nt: TGTGCCAGCAGCCCCTCTGACAGGAGGTACGAGCAGTACTTC; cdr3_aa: CASSPSDRRYEQYF
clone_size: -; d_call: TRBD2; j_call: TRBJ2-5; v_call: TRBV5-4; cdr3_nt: TGTGCCAGCAGCTTGGGGGCTAGCGGGGGAATGAAGACCCAGTACTTC; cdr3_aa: CASSLGASGGMKTQYF
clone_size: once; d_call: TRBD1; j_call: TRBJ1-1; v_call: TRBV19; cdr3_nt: TGTGCCAGTAGTATCCACAGGGGCGGGAACACTGAAGCTTTCTTT; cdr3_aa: CASSIHRGGNTEAFF
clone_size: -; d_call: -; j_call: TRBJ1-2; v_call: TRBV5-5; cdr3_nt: TGTGCCAGCAGCACGGACCCAAAGGGGAATGGCTACACCTTC; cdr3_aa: CASSTDPKGNGYTF
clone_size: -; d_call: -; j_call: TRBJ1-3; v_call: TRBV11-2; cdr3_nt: TGTGCCAGCAGCTTAGAGGCGGGGGCAGGCGGAAACACCATATATTTT; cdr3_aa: CASSLEAGAGGNTIYF
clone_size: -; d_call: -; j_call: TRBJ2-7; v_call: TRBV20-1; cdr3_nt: TGCAGTGCCCGACAGACTTACGAGCAGTACTTC; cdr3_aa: CSARQTYEQYF
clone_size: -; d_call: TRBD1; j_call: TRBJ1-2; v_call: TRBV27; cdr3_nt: TGTGCCAGCAGTTTGACAGGGGACTATGGCTACACCTTC; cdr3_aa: CASSLTGDYGYTF
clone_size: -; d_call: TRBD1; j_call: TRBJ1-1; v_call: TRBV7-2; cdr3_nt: TGTGCCAGCAGCTCCCACAGGGGGAGAACTGAAGCTTTCTTT; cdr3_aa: CASSSHRGRTEAFF
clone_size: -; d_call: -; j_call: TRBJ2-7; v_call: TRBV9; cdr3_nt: TGTGCCAGCAGCGCCGGGAGTGAACAGCAGCAGTACTTC; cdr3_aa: CASSAGSEQQQYF
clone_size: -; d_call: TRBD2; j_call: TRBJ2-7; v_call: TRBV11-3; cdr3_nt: TGTGCCAGCAGCTTCGGCCCTAGCGGCTACGAGCAGTACTTC; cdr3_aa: CASSFGPSGYEQYF
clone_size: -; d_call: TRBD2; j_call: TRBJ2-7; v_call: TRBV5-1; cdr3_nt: TGCGCCAGCAGCTTCTCCCAGCCCGCGGGAGGTGTAAAAACCTACGAGCAGTACTTC; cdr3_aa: CASSFSQPAGGVKTYEQYF
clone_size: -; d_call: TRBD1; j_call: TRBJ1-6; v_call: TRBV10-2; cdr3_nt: TGCGCCAGCAGTGACGTACAGGGGGCGTATAATTCACCCCTCCACTTT; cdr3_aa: CASSDVQGAYNSPLHF
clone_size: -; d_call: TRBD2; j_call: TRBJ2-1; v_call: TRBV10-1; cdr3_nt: TGCGCCAGCAGCCCCCGGACTAGCGGGAAATACAATGAGCAGTTCTTC; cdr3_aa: CASSPRTSGKYNEQFF
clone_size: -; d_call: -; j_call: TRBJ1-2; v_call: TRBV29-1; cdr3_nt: TGCAGCGTTGAGGGCAGGCCGAACTATGGCTACACCTTC; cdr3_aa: CSVEGRPNYGYTF
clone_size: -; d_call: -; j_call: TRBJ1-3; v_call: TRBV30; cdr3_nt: TGTGCCTGGGGATCGGGACTCTCTGGAAACACCATATATTTT; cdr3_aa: CAWGSGLSGNTIYF
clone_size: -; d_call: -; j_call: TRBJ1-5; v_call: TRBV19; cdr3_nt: TGTGCCAGTAGTATGCGGGTTGACCAGCCCCAGCATTTT; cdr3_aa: CASSMRVDQPQHF
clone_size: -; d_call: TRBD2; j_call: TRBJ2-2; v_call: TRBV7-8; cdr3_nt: TGTGCCAGCAGCTTAGGATTGACTAGCGGGAGGGCCCCGAACACCGGGGAGCTGTTTTTT; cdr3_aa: CASSLGLTSGRAPNTGELFF
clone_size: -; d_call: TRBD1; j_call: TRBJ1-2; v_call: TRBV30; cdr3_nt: TGTGCCTGGAGCCAGGGACAGACCACCTTC; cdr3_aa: CAWSQGQTTF
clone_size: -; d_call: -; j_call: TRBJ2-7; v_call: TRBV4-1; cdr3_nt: TGCGCCAGCAGCCAAGATCTCGGGATCGAGCAGTACTTC; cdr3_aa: CASSQDLGIEQYF
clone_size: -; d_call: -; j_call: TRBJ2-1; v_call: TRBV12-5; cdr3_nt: TGTGCTAGTGGTTTGCCCCCCAACAATGAGCAGTTCTTC; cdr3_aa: CASGLPPNNEQFF
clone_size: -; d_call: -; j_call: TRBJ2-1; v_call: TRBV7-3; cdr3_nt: TGTGCCAGCAGCTTAACCCCGTGGAGGGATGAGCAGTTCTTC; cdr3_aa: CASSLTPWRDEQFF
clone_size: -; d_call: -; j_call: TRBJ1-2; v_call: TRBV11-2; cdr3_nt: TGTGCCAGCAGTTCGCGGGGGCTTGGCTACACCTTC; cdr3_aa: CASSSRGLGYTF
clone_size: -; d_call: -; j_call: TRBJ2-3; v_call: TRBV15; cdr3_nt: TGTGCCACCAGCAGTACAGGGAGGGGGGGAGATACGCAGTATTTT; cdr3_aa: CATSSTGRGGDTQYF
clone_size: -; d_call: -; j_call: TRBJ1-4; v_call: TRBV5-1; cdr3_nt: TGCGCCAGCAGCTTGGAGGGCAGGGTTAGGGAAAAACTGTTTTTT; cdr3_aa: CASSLEGRVREKLFF
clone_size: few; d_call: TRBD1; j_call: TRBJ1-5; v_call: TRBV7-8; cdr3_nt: TGTGCCAGCAGCTGGACAGGGGGAAGCAATCAGCCCCAGCATTTT; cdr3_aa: CASSWTGGSNQPQHF
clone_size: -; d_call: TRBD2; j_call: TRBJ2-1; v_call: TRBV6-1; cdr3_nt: TGTGCCAGCTTGTGGCTAGCGGCCTACAATGAGCAGTTCTTC; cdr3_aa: CASLWLAAYNEQFF
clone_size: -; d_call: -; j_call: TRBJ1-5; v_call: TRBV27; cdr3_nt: TGTGCCAGCAGTTTACGGGATGGCGAGCCCCAGCATTTT; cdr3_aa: CASSLRDGEPQHF
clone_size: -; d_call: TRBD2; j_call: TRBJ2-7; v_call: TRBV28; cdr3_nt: TGTGCCAGCAGGCGACTAGCGGGACCCTACGAGCAGTACTTC; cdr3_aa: CASRRLAGPYEQYF
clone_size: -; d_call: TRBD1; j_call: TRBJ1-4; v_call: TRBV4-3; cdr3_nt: TGCGCCAGCAGCCCCTCCGGGACAGGATCGGGAAAACTGTTTTTT; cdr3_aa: CASSPSGTGSGKLFF
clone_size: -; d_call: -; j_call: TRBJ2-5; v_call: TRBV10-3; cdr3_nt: TGTGCCATCAGTTTTCGGGGCCAAGAGACCCAGTACTTC; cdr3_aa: CAISFRGQETQYF
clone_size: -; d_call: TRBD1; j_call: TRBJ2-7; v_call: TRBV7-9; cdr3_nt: TGTGCCACCCAGACAGGGGGCTTCCACGAGCAGTACTTC; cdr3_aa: CATQTGGFHEQYF
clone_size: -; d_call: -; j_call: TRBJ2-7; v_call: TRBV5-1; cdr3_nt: TGCGCCAGCAGCTTGGGGGAGGCCCGTGGGGAGCAGTACTTC; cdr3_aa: CASSLGEARGEQYF
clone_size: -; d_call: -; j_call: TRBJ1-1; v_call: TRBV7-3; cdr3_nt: TGTGCCAGCAGCTTGCAGATGAACACTGAAGCTTTCTTT; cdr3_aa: CASSLQMNTEAFF
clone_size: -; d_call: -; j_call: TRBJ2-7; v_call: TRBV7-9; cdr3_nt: TGTGCCAGCAGCTTAGGCTGGGAGGCGTCATACGAGCAGTACTTC; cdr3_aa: CASSLGWEASYEQYF
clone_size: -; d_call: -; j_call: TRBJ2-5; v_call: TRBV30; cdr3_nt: TGTGCCTCCAACCGCGTAGGGAAAGGGACTCAAGGGACCCAGTACTTC; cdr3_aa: CASNRVGKGTQGTQYF
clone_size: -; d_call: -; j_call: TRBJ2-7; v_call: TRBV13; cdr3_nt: TGTGCCAGCAGCCTGATTGGGAGGTCGGGCGAGCAGTACTTC; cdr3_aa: CASSLIGRSGEQYF
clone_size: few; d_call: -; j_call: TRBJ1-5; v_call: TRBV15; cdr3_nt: TGTGCCACCAGCACCGGTATTGGCAATCAGCCCCAGCATTTT; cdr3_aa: CATSTGIGNQPQHF
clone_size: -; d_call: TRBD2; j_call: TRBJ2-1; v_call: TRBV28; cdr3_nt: TGTGCCAGCAGTTTAATATGGGCGGGAGCGTTCGACAATGAGCAGTTCTTC; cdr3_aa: CASSLIWAGAFDNEQFF
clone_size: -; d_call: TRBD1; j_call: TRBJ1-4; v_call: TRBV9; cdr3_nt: TGTGCCAGCAGCTTTGGATCGACAGGGGGGGGTGAAAAACTGTTTTTT; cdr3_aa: CASSFGSTGGGEKLFF